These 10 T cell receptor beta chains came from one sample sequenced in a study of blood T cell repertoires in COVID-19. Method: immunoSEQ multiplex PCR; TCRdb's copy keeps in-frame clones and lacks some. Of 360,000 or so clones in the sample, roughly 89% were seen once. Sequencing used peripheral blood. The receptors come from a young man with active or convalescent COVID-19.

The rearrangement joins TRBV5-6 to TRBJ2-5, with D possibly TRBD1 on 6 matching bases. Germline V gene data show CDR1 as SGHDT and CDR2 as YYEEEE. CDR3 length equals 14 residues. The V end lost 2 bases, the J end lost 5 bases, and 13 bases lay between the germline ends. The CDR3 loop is CASSFRDTAETQYF. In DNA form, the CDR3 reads TGTGCCAGCAGCTTCCGGGACACCGCGGAGACCCAGTACTTC.

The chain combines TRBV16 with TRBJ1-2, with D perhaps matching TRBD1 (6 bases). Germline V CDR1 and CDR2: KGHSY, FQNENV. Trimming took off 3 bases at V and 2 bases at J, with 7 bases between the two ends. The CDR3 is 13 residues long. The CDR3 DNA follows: TGTGCCAGCAGCCATACAGGGAACTATGGCTACACCTTC. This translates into CASSHTGNYGYTF.

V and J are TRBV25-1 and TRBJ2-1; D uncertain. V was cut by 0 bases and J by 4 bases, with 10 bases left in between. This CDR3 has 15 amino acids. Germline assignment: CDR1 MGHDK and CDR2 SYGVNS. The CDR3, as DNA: TGTGCCAGCAGTGAATATGGGCAGCCGTACAATGAGCAGTTCTTC. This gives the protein CASSEYGQPYNEQFF.

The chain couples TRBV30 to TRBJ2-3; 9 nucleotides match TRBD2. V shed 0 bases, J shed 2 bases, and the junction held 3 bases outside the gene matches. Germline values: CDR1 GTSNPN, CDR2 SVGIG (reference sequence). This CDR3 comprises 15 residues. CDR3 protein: CAWSVAGGPTDTQYF. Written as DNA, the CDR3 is TGTGCCTGGAGTGTCGCGGGAGGGCCCACAGATACGCAGTATTTT.

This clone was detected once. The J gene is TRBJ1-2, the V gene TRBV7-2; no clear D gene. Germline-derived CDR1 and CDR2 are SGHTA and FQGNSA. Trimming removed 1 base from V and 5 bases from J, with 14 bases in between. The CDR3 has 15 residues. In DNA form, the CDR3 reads TGTGCCAGCAGCTTAGTTGTGGGCCTATCATATGGCTACACCTTC. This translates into CASSLVVGLSYGYTF.

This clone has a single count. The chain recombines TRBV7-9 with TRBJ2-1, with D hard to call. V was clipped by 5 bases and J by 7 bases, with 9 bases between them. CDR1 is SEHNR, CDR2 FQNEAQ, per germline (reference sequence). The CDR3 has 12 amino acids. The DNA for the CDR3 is TGTGCCAGCAGCCAGGTGGCGAATGAGCAGTTCTTC. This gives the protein CASSQVANEQFF.

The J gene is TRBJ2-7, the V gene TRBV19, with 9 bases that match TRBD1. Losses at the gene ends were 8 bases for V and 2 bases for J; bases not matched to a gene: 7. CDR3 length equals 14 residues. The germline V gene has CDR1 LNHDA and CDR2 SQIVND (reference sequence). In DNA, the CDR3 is TGTGCCAGTGGGAACAGGGGGCAAGCCTACGAGCAGTACTTC. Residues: CASGNRGQAYEQYF. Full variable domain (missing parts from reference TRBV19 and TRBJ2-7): DGGITQSPKYLFRKEGQNVTLSCEQNLNHDAMYWYRQDPGQGLRLIYYSQIVNDFQKGDIAEGYSVSREKKESFPLTVTSAQKNPTAFYLCASGNRGQAYEQYFGPGTRLTVT.

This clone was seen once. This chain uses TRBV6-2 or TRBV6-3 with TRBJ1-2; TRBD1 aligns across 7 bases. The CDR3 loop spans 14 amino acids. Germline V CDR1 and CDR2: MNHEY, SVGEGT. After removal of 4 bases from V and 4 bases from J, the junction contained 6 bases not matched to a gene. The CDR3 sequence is CASSSLGQAYGYTF. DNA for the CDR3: TGTGCCAGCAGTTCCCTCGGACAGGCCTATGGCTACACCTTC.

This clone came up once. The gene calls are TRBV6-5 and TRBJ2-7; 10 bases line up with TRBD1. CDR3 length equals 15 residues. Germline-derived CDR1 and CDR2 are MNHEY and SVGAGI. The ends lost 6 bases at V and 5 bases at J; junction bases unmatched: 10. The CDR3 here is CASSRPGQGRNEQYF. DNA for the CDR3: TGTGCCAGCAGCAGACCGGGACAGGGGAGAAACGAGCAGTACTTC.

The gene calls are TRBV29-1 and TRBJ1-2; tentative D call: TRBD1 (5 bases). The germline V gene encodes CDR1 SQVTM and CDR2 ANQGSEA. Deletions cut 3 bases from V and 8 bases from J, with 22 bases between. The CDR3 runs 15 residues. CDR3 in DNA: TGCAGCGTTGAGGCTGACCCGGGGGGGGAGGGCGGCTACACCTTC. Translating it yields CSVEADPGGEGGYTF.